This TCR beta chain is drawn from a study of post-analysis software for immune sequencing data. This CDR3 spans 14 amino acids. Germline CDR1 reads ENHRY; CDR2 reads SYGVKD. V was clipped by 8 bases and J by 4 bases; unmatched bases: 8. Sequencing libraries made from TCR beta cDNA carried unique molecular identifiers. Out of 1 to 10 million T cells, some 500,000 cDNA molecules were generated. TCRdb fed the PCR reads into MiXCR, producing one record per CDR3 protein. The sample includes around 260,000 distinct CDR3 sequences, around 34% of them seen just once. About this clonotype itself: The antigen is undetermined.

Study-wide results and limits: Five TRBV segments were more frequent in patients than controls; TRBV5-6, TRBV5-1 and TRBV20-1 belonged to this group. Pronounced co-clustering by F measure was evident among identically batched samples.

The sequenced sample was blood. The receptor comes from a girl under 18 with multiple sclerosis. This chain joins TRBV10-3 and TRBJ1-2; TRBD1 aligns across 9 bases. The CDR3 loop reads CAISSGQGIYGYTF. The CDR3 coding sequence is TGTGCCATCTCCTCGGGACAGGGCATCTATGGCTACACCTTC.